This TCR beta chain is drawn from a study of glioma-infiltrating T cells. This clonotype was seen a handful of times. What it recognizes is unknown. General study findings and limits: Gliomas, especially low-grade, showed above-expected tissue-blood divergence; non-neoplastic patients showed below. Tissue and blood shared very few CDR3 sequences.

The iRepertoire nested amplicon-rescue multiplex PCR amplified TCR alpha and beta CDR3s from RNA. Input was about 85-400 ng of tissue mRNA or PBMC total RNA. TCRdb re-derived calls from the multiplex PCR reads in MiXCR, one entry per CDR3 protein. Among 150,000 or so distinct CDR3 sequences, about two fifths were seen once, and the ten largest hold roughly 20%. The junction had 7 bases not matched to a gene; V was cut back by 6 bases and J by 1 base. The CDR3 has 15 residues. Looked up from germline, CDR1 is DFQATT and CDR2 is SNEGSKA (reference sequence). The chain couples TRBV20-1 to TRBJ1-2, with TRBD1 matching 11 bases. The sample taken for sequencing was glioma tissue, nonneoplastic brain tissue, or PBMCs (not recorded which). This TCR derives from a human donor with low-grade glioma or glioblastoma, undergoing nonglioma brain surgery, or in good health (not recorded which). The CDR3 nucleotides read TGCAGTGCCCAGGACAGGGGGCGCCTTAACTATGGCTACACCTTC. Amino acids: CSAQDRGRLNYGYTF.